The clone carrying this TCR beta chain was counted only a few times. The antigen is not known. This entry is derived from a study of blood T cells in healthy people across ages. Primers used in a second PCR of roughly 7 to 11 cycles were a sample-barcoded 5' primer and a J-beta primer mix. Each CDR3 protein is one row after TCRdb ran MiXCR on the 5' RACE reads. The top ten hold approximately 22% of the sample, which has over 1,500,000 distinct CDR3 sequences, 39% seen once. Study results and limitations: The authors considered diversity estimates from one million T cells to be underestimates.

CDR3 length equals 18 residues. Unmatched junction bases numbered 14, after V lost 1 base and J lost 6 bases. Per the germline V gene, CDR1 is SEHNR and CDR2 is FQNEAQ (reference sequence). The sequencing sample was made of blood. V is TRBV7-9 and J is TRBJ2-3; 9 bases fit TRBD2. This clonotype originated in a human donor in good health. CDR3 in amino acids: CASSLGRMAGGHLDTQYF. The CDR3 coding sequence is TGTGCCAGCAGCTTAGGACGGATGGCGGGGGGGCATTTGGATACGCAGTATTTT.